The 27 T cell receptor beta chains given below trace back to one sample, sequenced in a study of blood T cell repertoires in COVID-19. Assay used: immunoSEQ multiplex PCR; TCRdb lists only in-frame clones, some missing. The repertoire holds roughly 230,000 clones, with 92% as singletons. Sequences were obtained from peripheral blood. The receptors were sampled from a man aged 25-45 years with COVID-19, enrolled during active disease.

J is TRBJ1-4 and V is TRBV7-9; 7 bases agree with TRBD1. CDR1 SEHNR and CDR2 FQNEAQ come from the germline V gene (reference sequence). The CDR3 sequence is 16 residues long. J was trimmed by 6 bases and V by 4 bases; bases with no gene match: 11. The CDR3 DNA follows: TGTGCCAGCAGCTCCCCAACGACAGGGTGGTATGAAAAACTGTTTTTT. Amino acids: CASSSPTTGWYEKLFF.

The V and J genes are TRBV27 and TRBJ1-1; 7 nucleotides agree with TRBD1. After removal of 7 bases from V and 0 bases from J, the junction contained 8 bases not matched to a gene. Germline assignment: CDR1 MNHEY and CDR2 SMNVEV (reference sequence). This CDR3 has 15 amino acids. The CDR3 DNA reads TGTGCCAGCACCCAAAGTGGGACAGTGAACACTGAAGCTTTCTTT. Translated, it gives CASTQSGTVNTEAFF.

This chain connects TRBV5-4 to TRBJ2-3; 9 bases fit TRBD1. The germline gives CDR1 SGHNT, CDR2 YYREEE (reference sequence). This CDR3 is 17 amino acids long. The junction had 9 bases not matched to a gene; V was cut back by 4 bases and J by 0 bases. CDR3 in amino acids: CASSGAPGQGSTDTQYF. CDR3 in DNA: TGTGCCAGCAGCGGGGCACCGGGACAGGGAAGCACAGATACGCAGTATTTT.

This chain links TRBV7-9 with TRBJ1-4; possibly TRBD1 for D (5 bases). The CDR3 runs to 17 residues. The germline V and J ends were trimmed by 0 bases and 0 bases, with 11 bases remaining between them. CDR1 is SEHNR and CDR2 is FQNEAQ in the germline V gene (reference sequence). The CDR3 coding sequence is TGTGCCAGCAGCTTAGCGAGGACACTTGCAACTAATGAAAAACTGTTTTTT. Its translation: CASSLARTLATNEKLFF.

The V and J genes are TRBV11-2 and TRBJ2-1; 11 bases line up with TRBD2. CDR1 is SGHAT and CDR2 is FQNNGV in the germline V gene. This CDR3 has 17 residues. Trimming removed 2 bases from V and 3 bases from J; junction bases left unmatched: 6. The DNA for the CDR3 is TGTGCCAGCAGCTTACTTGCGACTAGCGGGGACTACAATGAGCAGTTCTTC. It specifies CASSLLATSGDYNEQFF.

This chain links TRBV23-1 with TRBJ1-1; D possibly corresponds to TRBD1 (6 bases). TRBV23-1 is an ORF, with its function uncertain. This CDR3 comprises 14 residues. Deletions cut 3 bases from V and 1 base from J, with 9 bases between. The CDR3, as DNA: TGCGCCAGCAGTCAGTTGGACAGGAACACTGAAGCTTTCTTT. Its translation: CASSQLDRNTEAFF.

The chain joins TRBV28 to TRBJ1-3; 12 nucleotides agree with TRBD1. The CDR3 contains 15 residues. The germline gives CDR1 MDHEN, CDR2 SYDVKM. V shed 2 bases and J 9 bases; nucleotides not matched to a gene: 5. The CDR3 sequence is CASSLPGQGAGTIYF. DNA of the CDR3: TGTGCCAGCAGTTTACCGGGACAGGGGGCAGGCACCATATATTTT.

The chain joins TRBV28 to TRBJ1-6; no clear D gene. CDR3 length equals 14 residues. V was cut by 3 bases and J by 8 bases, with 11 bases left in between. Germline CDR1 is MDHEN and CDR2 is SYDVKM. CDR3 nucleotide sequence: TGTGCCAGCAGTTTCGGGTGGAGGGATTCACCCCTCCACTTT. Its translation is CASSFGWRDSPLHF.

The CDR3 region is CASSQVMGRTEAFF. In DNA, the CDR3 is TGTGCCAGCAGCCAAGTGATGGGCCGCACTGAAGCTTTCTTT. The V and J genes are TRBV3-1 (or the pseudogene TRBV3-2) and TRBJ1-1, with unresolved D. V lost 1 base and J 4 bases, leaving 10 bases between the germline ends. The CDR3 contains 14 residues. Germline assignment: CDR1 LGHDT and CDR2 YNNKEL (reference sequence).

The chain carries TRBV30 and TRBJ1-6; possible D gene TRBD1, 5 bases. The CDR3 is 12 amino acids. Germline CDR1 is GTSNPN and CDR2 is SVGIG (reference sequence). Trimming stripped 2 bases from V and 10 bases from J, with 9 bases between. CDR3 sequence reads: CAWSWGDSPLHF. The CDR3 DNA follows: TGTGCCTGGAGTTGGGGGGACTCACCCCTCCACTTT.

This chain uses TRBV5-1 with TRBJ1-1; 8 positions agree with TRBD1. The V segment lost 0 bases and the J segment 0 bases; nucleotides outside the gene matches: 4. The CDR3 totals 16 residues. The germline V gene encodes CDR1 SGHRS and CDR2 YFSETQ. CDR3 coding DNA: TGCGCCAGCAGCTTGGCATACAGGGGGGTGAACACTGAAGCTTTCTTT. It translates to CASSLAYRGVNTEAFF.

This chain connects TRBV29-1 to TRBJ1-2, with 8 bases matching TRBD1. The V and J ends lost 5 bases and 8 bases, in that order; junction bases with no gene match: 7. CDR1 and CDR2 from the germline V gene are SQVTM and ANQGSEA. There are 12 residues in the CDR3. CDR3 amino acids: CSVWTGNRGYTF. CDR3 DNA: TGCAGCGTTTGGACAGGGAATCGGGGCTACACCTTC.

The chain is built from TRBV3-1 (or the pseudogene TRBV3-2) and TRBJ1-2, with D tentatively TRBD1 (5 bases). CDR1 LGHDT and CDR2 YNNKEL come from the germline V gene (reference sequence). This CDR3 contains 14 residues. V lost 0 bases and J 4 bases, leaving 9 bases between the germline ends. In DNA, the CDR3 is TGTGCCAGCAGCCAAGAATGGGGCCTCTATGGCTACACCTTC. This gives the protein CASSQEWGLYGYTF.

V is TRBV2 and J is TRBJ2-5, with 8 bases lining up with TRBD2. The V gene end was trimmed by 9 bases and the J gene end by 5 bases; junction bases not matched to a gene: 17. CDR1 is SNHLY and CDR2 is FYNNEI in the germline V gene. This CDR3 contains 16 residues. The CDR3 bases are TGTGCCAGTACGGGACTAGTGAGAGGTGTCTCGGAGACCCAGTACTTC. The encoded protein is CASTGLVRGVSETQYF.

The chain uses TRBV12-3 or TRBV12-4 and TRBJ1-2; D is possibly TRBD1 (6 bases). The CDR3 has 13 residues. Trimming cost V 1 base and J 3 bases, with 6 bases left between them. CDR3 nucleotide sequence: TGTGCCAGCAGTTTAGGGACAGACTATGGCTACACCTTC. This gives the protein CASSLGTDYGYTF.

This clone has a single count. This chain connects TRBV5-4 to TRBJ1-3; 7 bases are shared with TRBD1. The germline CDR1 and CDR2 sequences are SGHNT and YYREEE (reference sequence). CDR3 size: 14 residues. Trimming at V came to 4 bases and at J to 4 bases, leaving 5 bases not matched to a gene. CDR3 DNA: TGTGCCAGCAGCATGACAGGGACAGGAAACACCATATATTTT. It encodes CASSMTGTGNTIYF.

This clone showed up just once. The CDR3 nucleotides read TGTGCCAGCAGTTTCCGACTAGCGGGGCAGGAGACCCAGTACTTC. Translation: CASSFRLAGQETQYF. The chain couples TRBV27 to TRBJ2-5, with TRBD2 matching over 11 bases. Germline V lookup: CDR1 MNHEY, CDR2 SMNVEV (reference sequence). V was clipped by 3 bases and J by 5 bases; unmatched bases: 5. The CDR3 is 15 residues long.

The chain employs TRBV3-1 (or the pseudogene TRBV3-2) and TRBJ1-2, with 8 bases aligning to TRBD1. Trimming took 0 bases from V and 5 from J; bases not matched to a gene: 2. The CDR3 is made up of 14 amino acids. Germline CDR1 is LGHDT and CDR2 is YNNKEL (reference sequence). The CDR3 loop reads CASSQEDRGYGYTF. CDR3 DNA: TGTGCCAGCAGCCAAGAAGACAGGGGATATGGCTACACCTTC.

This rearrangement joins TRBV5-1 to TRBJ1-2, with 8 bases matching TRBD1. The CDR3 runs 15 residues. The germline V gene encodes CDR1 SGHRS and CDR2 YFSETQ. With V trimmed by 4 bases and J by 0 bases, 5 bases remained unmatched. In DNA, the CDR3 is TGCGCCAGCAGCAGGGACAGGTCAACTAACTATGGCTACACCTTC. It specifies CASSRDRSTNYGYTF.

CDR3 loop: CATSDSGQGGRDTQYF. The CDR3 nucleotides are TGTGCCACCAGTGATTCGGGACAGGGGGGTCGAGATACGCAGTATTTT. The chain is built from TRBV24-1 and TRBJ2-3, with 11 bases identical to TRBD1. CDR3 size: 16 residues. J was trimmed by 5 bases and V by 2 bases; bases with no gene match: 5. Germline CDR1 KGHDR, CDR2 SFDVKD.

The table lists this clone with a few counts. V and J are TRBV30 and TRBJ1-2; the match to TRBD1 covers 8 bases. Germline V gene sequence: CDR1 GTSNPN, CDR2 SVGIG (reference sequence). V shed 2 bases and J 5 bases; nucleotides not matched to a gene: 1. This CDR3 has 12 amino acids. CDR3 sequence: CAWSRQGYGYTF. CDR3 coding DNA: TGTGCCTGGAGTCGACAGGGGTATGGCTACACCTTC.

This clone was found a few times. The chain is built from TRBV4-1 and TRBJ2-1; TRBD2 aligns across 11 bases. Unmatched junction bases numbered 12, after V lost 4 bases and J lost 7 bases. The CDR3 is made up of 17 amino acids. CDR1 and CDR2 (germline): MGHRA, YSYEKL. CDR3 protein: CASSRGGLAALGNEQFF. Here the CDR3 DNA reads TGCGCCAGCAGCCGGGGGGGACTAGCGGCGCTGGGGAATGAGCAGTTCTTC.

The V and J genes are TRBV7-2 and TRBJ2-7; 11 bases agree with TRBD1. Germline V lookup: CDR1 SGHTA, CDR2 FQGNSA. The CDR3 is 15 amino acids. The ends lost 6 bases at V and 3 bases at J; junction bases unmatched: 7. The CDR3 DNA sequence: TGTGCCAGCAGGGACTCCGGGACAGGGGGCTACGAGCAGTACTTC. Translating it yields CASRDSGTGGYEQYF.

V and J are TRBV7-2 and TRBJ2-7; D uncertain. The CDR3 has 14 amino acids. The germline CDR1 and CDR2 sequences are SGHTA and FQGNSA. V was pared by 3 bases and J by 3 bases, with 12 bases between. CDR3 nucleotides: TGTGCCAGCAGCTTTCGGCAGACTCACTACGAGCAGTACTTC. Its translation is CASSFRQTHYEQYF.

The V gene is TRBV1, the J gene TRBJ1-5. TRBV1 represents a pseudogene. The CDR3 covers 11 residues. CDR3 nucleotide sequence: TGCACCAGCAGCAGAGGTCAGCCCCAGCATTTT. As protein: CTSSRGQPQHF.

This clone has a handful of counts. The CDR3 nucleotides read TGTGCCAGCAGGCTGGGACTTTCCAATCAGCCCCAGCATTTT. Translating it yields CASRLGLSNQPQHF. The chain employs TRBV2 and TRBJ1-5; TRBD1 is a possible D gene (5 bases). This CDR3 comprises 14 residues. Germline loops: CDR1 SNHLY, CDR2 FYNNEI. The V and J ends lost 6 bases and 3 bases respectively, with 12 bases between them.

V is TRBV4-1 and J is TRBJ1-5; D gene unclear. This CDR3 contains 16 residues. Germline CDR1 reads MGHRA; CDR2 reads YSYEKL. Trimming cost V 0 bases and J 2 bases, with 11 bases left between them. For the CDR3, the DNA is TGCGCCAGCAGCCAAGATTGGGGAGAGGGCAATCAGCCCCAGCATTTT. This translates into CASSQDWGEGNQPQHF.